Below are 29 T cell receptor beta chains sequenced from a single sample in a study of sequential checkpoint blockade in melanoma. Treatment indicated: randomized to nivolumab then ipilimumab (arm A) or the reverse (arm B). Sequenced by immunoSEQ multiplex PCR; TCRdb stores in-frame clones only, minus some. The table includes 12,000 or so clones, around a quarter detected once. The sample was tumor tissue (inferred from file names), taken from a patient given nivolumab and ipilimumab in sequence. The receptors shown here come from a human donor with melanoma.

The table lists this clone with a few counts. The CDR3 DNA reads as TGTGCCAGCAGGCCAGCGGGAGGGCCCAACAATGAGCAGTTCTTC. Residues: CASRPAGGPNNEQFF. The V and J genes are TRBV28 and TRBJ2-1, with TRBD2 identical over 10 bases. V shed 6 bases, J shed 5 bases, and the junction held 7 bases outside the gene matches. The CDR3 loop spans 15 amino acids. From germline, CDR1 is MDHEN and CDR2 SYDVKM.

This chain connects TRBV5-1 to TRBJ1-2; D gene unclear. This CDR3 has 14 amino acids. Germline V CDR1 and CDR2: SGHRS, YFSETQ. Between the trimmed V and J ends, which lost 0 bases and 2 bases, there was a span of 8 bases. CDR3 sequence reads: CASSLGQKNYGYTF. CDR3 nucleotides: TGCGCCAGCAGCTTGGGGCAGAAGAACTATGGCTACACCTTC.

This chain connects TRBV11-3 to TRBJ2-5; 9 positions agree with TRBD1. The V and J ends lost 3 bases and 5 bases, in that order; junction bases with no gene match: 7. From germline, CDR1 is SGHNT and CDR2 YENEEA. The CDR3 is 15 amino acids. Here the CDR3 DNA reads TGTGCCAGCAGCTTGTCGACAGGGGGAGGTGAGACCCAGTACTTC. Translating gives CASSLSTGGGETQYF.

This clone came up many times. The V call is TRBV11-3, the J call TRBJ2-1, with TRBD2 identical over 9 bases. Germline values: CDR1 SGHNT, CDR2 YENEEA. The ends lost 1 base at V and 4 bases at J; junction bases unmatched: 2. This CDR3 is built from 15 residues. This CDR3 is CASSLVAGDYNEQFF. CDR3 bases: TGTGCCAGCAGCTTAGTAGCGGGAGATTACAATGAGCAGTTCTTC.

This clone appeared a few times. The genes are TRBV5-1 and TRBJ1-1, with D tentatively TRBD1 (5 bases). CDR3 length: 14 residues. V lost 2 bases, J lost 4 bases, and 12 bases lay in between. Germline-derived CDR1 and CDR2 are SGHRS and YFSETQ. CDR3 bases: TGCGCCAGCAGCTTCGGGGACGGAGTCACTGAAGCTTTCTTT. Translation: CASSFGDGVTEAFF.

This chain connects TRBV6-8 to TRBJ1-5; TRBD1 agrees at 9 bases. J was trimmed by 3 bases and V by 10 bases; bases with no gene match: 10. This CDR3 is 15 amino acids long. Germline V CDR1 and CDR2: MNHGY, SAAAGT. CDR3 bases: TGTGCCACCTCCCCGGGACAGGGATTCAATCAGCCCCAGCATTTT. Translation: CATSPGQGFNQPQHF.

The V and J genes are TRBV28 and TRBJ1-2; 8 bases map to TRBD1. The CDR3 extends over 13 amino acids. V gave up 2 bases and J gave up 6 bases; unmatched junction bases: 2. The germline V gene has CDR1 MDHEN and CDR2 SYDVKM. As DNA, the CDR3 is TGTGCCAGCAGTTTAACAGGGGGAAATGGCTACACCTTC. As protein: CASSLTGGNGYTF.

This clone has only a few counts. The CDR3 DNA reads as TGTGCCAGCAGCGGACCTGGGACTAGCGGGAGCTACGAGCAGTACTTC. Protein product: CASSGPGTSGSYEQYF. The rearrangement links TRBV11-3 to TRBJ2-7, with TRBD2 identical over 14 bases. CDR3 length equals 16 residues. Germline V gene sequence: CDR1 SGHNT, CDR2 YENEEA. Trimming cost V 5 bases and J 3 bases; bases outside gene matches: 6.

The V call is TRBV9, the J call TRBJ2-7; 7 bases align to TRBD2. Per germline, CDR1 SGDLS and CDR2 YYNGEE. The trim removed 0 bases at V and 4 bases at J, leaving 10 bases unmatched. CDR3 length: 16 amino acids. The CDR3: CASSVGPAGALYEQYF. The CDR3 region has the DNA TGTGCCAGCAGCGTAGGTCCCGCGGGAGCTTTGTACGAGCAGTACTTC.

This clone is deemed medium-sized. The chain is built from TRBV9 and TRBJ1-1; D unresolved. Germline CDR1 SGDLS, CDR2 YYNGEE. V lost 0 bases to trimming and J lost 8 bases, with 8 bases between them. CDR3 length: 12 amino acids. This CDR3 is CASSVEVGEAFF. DNA for the CDR3: TGTGCCAGCAGCGTAGAGGTCGGGGAAGCTTTCTTT.

This clone was seen more than once but under ten times. This chain uses TRBV7-5 with TRBJ1-4; TRBD1, the table's D call, lacks a check against the DNA. TRBV7-5 is assigned pseudogene status. This CDR3 spans 17 amino acids. The CDR3 nucleotides read TGTGCCAGCAGCTACGGGACAGGGGGGGGAAGGAATGAAAAACTGTTTTTT. It specifies CASSYGTGGGRNEKLFF.

In its sample, this clone was seen once. V is TRBV19 and J is TRBJ1-2; D might be TRBD1 (5 bases). Trimming removed 5 bases from V and 7 bases from J, with 20 bases in between. The CDR3 runs 15 residues. Germline CDR1 is LNHDA and CDR2 is SQIVND (reference sequence). CDR3 amino acids: CASSEEPGPALGYTF. As DNA, the CDR3 is TGTGCCAGTAGTGAAGAACCGGGACCGGCGCTTGGCTACACCTTC.

The genes are TRBV11-3 and TRBJ2-1; 8 nucleotides match TRBD2. From germline, CDR1 is SGHNT and CDR2 YENEEA. The CDR3 is made up of 19 amino acids. V trimming: 5 bases; J trimming: 6 bases; junction bases outside the gene matches: 21. CDR3 sequence reads: CASSPGLVYAPGRVNEQFF. In DNA form, the CDR3 reads TGTGCCAGCAGCCCGGGACTAGTTTACGCCCCAGGGCGGGTCAATGAGCAGTTCTTC.

This clone is labeled as medium-sized (0.01 to 0.1%). The gene calls are TRBV9 and TRBJ2-3; D assignment may be TRBD1 or TRBD2 (7 bases each). The CDR3 is 16 amino acids. Germline CDR1 SGDLS, CDR2 YYNGEE. The V and J ends lost 2 bases and 4 bases respectively, with 17 bases between them. CDR3 sequence (DNA): TGTGCCAGCAGCGTTTTTGCAGGGGGGGCAGCAGATACGCAGTATTTT. Its translation: CASSVFAGGAADTQYF.

This chain connects TRBV2 to TRBJ2-5; a weak D match, TRBD1 (6 bases). The V end lost 8 bases, the J end lost 4 bases, and 11 bases lay between the germline ends. The CDR3 totals 12 residues. CDR1 SNHLY and CDR2 FYNNEI come from the germline V gene. The CDR3 is CASGWGRETQYF. The CDR3, as DNA: TGTGCCAGCGGGTGGGGGCGAGAGACCCAGTACTTC. The entire variable domain, with the rest obtained from reference TRBV2 and TRBJ2-5, is as follows: EPEVTQTPSHQVTQMGQEVILRCVPISNHLYFYWYRQILGQKVEFLVSFYNNEISEKSEIFDDQFSVERPDGSNFTLKIRSTKLEDSAMYFCASGWGRETQYFGPGTRLLVL.

V and J are TRBV1 and TRBJ1-5; TRBD1 is the table's D call and was not checked against the DNA. TRBV1 is annotated as a pseudogene. CDR3 size: 18 residues. CDR3 DNA sequence: TGCGCCAGCAGCCAAATCGGACAGGGACCTTATAGCAATCAGCCCCAGCATTTT. Translated, it gives CASSQIGQGPYSNQPQHF.

The chain uses TRBV14 and TRBJ2-5; 11 bases are shared with TRBD1. The CDR3 has 15 residues. The V gene's germline CDR1 is SGHDN and CDR2 FVKESK. J gave up 4 bases and V 1 base, and 2 bases lay outside the gene matches. CDR3 DNA: TGTGCCAGCAGCCAAGGAGGGACAGGGGGAGAGACCCAGTACTTC. This translates into CASSQGGTGGETQYF.

This clone was detected only a few times. The gene calls are TRBV28 and TRBJ1-3; TRBD1 might be the D (6 bases). Germline assignment: CDR1 MDHEN and CDR2 SYDVKM. V dropped 6 bases and J dropped 2 bases, with 11 bases sitting between them. The CDR3 runs 14 residues. CDR3 in amino acids: CASRLGGPGNTIYF. CDR3 DNA: TGTGCCAGCAGACTTGGGGGCCCTGGAAACACCATATATTTT.

This clone occurred a few times. V usage is TRBV10-3 and J usage is TRBJ1-1, with no clear D. V gave up 0 bases and J gave up 6 bases, with 14 bases separating them. This CDR3 spans 15 amino acids. Germline V lookup: CDR1 ENHRY, CDR2 SYGVKD. The CDR3 nucleotides read TGTGCCATCAGTGAGTCGGATTCCGTTAACTCTGAAGCTTTCTTT. It yields the protein CAISESDSVNSEAFF.

This clone was seen a few times. The rearrangement joins TRBV15 to TRBJ1-4, with unresolved D. The CDR3 length is 14 residues. Trimming cost V 0 bases and J 4 bases, with 6 bases left between them. The germline CDR1 and CDR2 sequences are LNHNV and YYDKDF (reference sequence). The CDR3 region has the DNA TGTGCCACCAGCAGAGATCGGGGTAATGAAAAACTGTTTTTT. Amino acid sequence: CATSRDRGNEKLFF.

This clone was found a few times. The chain has TRBV12-5 and TRBJ1-2; possible D gene TRBD1, 5 bases. Germline V gene data show CDR1 as LGHNT and CDR2 as FRNRAP. The CDR3 totals 14 residues. CDR3 loop: CASRNSGLGLGYTF. CDR3 DNA: TGTGCCAGCCGTAACTCGGGGCTGGGTTTAGGCTACACCTTC.

The gene calls are TRBV19 and TRBJ2-1, with 9 bases identical to TRBD1. Germline-derived CDR1 and CDR2 are LNHDA and SQIVND (reference sequence). V dropped 5 bases and J dropped 3; count of bases not matched to a gene: 5. The CDR3 loop spans 15 amino acids. DNA of the CDR3: TGTGCCAGTAGTGTCGGGACAGGGTACTACAATGAGCAGTTCTTC. This codes for CASSVGTGYYNEQFF.

The chain carries TRBV4-1 and TRBJ2-1; 7 bases fit TRBD1. The CDR3 runs to 14 residues. Per the germline V gene, CDR1 is MGHRA and CDR2 is YSYEKL. V was pared by 1 base and J by 6 bases, with 3 bases of the junction left unmatched. This CDR3 is CASSQGTGSNEQFF. The CDR3 coding sequence is TGCGCCAGCAGCCAAGGGACAGGATCCAATGAGCAGTTCTTC.

This clone was observed a few times. The chain links TRBV6-8 to TRBJ1-2, with D perhaps matching TRBD1 (6 bases). V dropped 5 bases and J dropped 2 bases, with 12 bases sitting between them. CDR1 and CDR2 from the germline V gene are MNHGY and SAAAGT. CDR3 length: 14 residues. The CDR3 DNA sequence: TGTGCCAGCAGTACCCGGGGGCGCAACTATGGCTACACCTTC. Residues: CASSTRGRNYGYTF.

The chain employs TRBV19 and TRBJ1-1, with D possibly matching TRBD1 (5 bases). The CDR3 is 13 amino acids. CDR1 is LNHDA and CDR2 is SQIVND in the germline V gene (reference sequence). V was trimmed by 3 bases and J by 4 bases, leaving 9 bases between them. In nucleotides, the CDR3 is TGTGCCAGTAGTATGTATGGGGGCACTGAAGCTTTCTTT. Translating it yields CASSMYGGTEAFF. Together with reference TRBV19 and TRBJ1-1, the CDR3 gives the full variable domain: DGGITQSPKYLFRKEGQNVTLSCEQNLNHDAMYWYRQDPGQGLRLIYYSQIVNDFQKGDIAEGYSVSREKKESFPLTVTSAQKNPTAFYLCASSMYGGTEAFFGQGTRLTVV.

In this sample, this clone turned up once. V and J are TRBV5-1 and TRBJ2-3, with TRBD1 identical over 9 bases. Trimming cost V 6 bases and J 4 bases; bases outside gene matches: 9. This CDR3 comprises 15 residues. Germline assignment: CDR1 SGHRS and CDR2 YFSETQ. The CDR3 reads CASTTSQGAADTQYF. CDR3 DNA sequence: TGCGCCAGCACCACATCACAGGGGGCGGCAGATACGCAGTATTTT.

In this sample, this clone turned up a few times. The chain joins TRBV6-8 to TRBJ1-1; D unresolved. CDR1 MNHGY and CDR2 SAAAGT come from the germline V gene. The CDR3 spans 13 residues. Between the trimmed V and J ends, which lost 2 bases and 3 bases, there was a span of 7 bases. The CDR3 here is CASSYRFDTEAFF. As DNA, the CDR3 is TGTGCCAGCAGTTACAGATTTGACACTGAAGCTTTCTTT.

This clone has only a few counts. The chain is built from TRBV25-1 and TRBJ1-1, with a weak D call TRBD1 (5 bases). Germline V gene data show CDR1 as MGHDK and CDR2 as SYGVNS. Trimming shortened V by 3 bases and J by 4 bases, and 15 bases separated the two germline ends. The CDR3 loop spans 15 amino acids. CDR3 protein: CASSDAGTGSTEAFF. The CDR3 DNA follows: TGTGCCAGCAGTGACGCGGGGACTGGGAGCACTGAAGCTTTCTTT.

The genes are TRBV7-6 and TRBJ2-1; 9 nucleotides agree with TRBD2. The CDR3 sequence is 15 residues long. With V trimmed by 3 bases and J by 5 bases, 5 bases remained unmatched. CDR1 and CDR2 from the germline V gene are SGHVS and FNYEAQ. CDR3 amino acids: CASSLGGRGDNEQFF. The CDR3 bases are TGTGCCAGCAGCTTGGGCGGGAGGGGAGACAATGAGCAGTTCTTC.